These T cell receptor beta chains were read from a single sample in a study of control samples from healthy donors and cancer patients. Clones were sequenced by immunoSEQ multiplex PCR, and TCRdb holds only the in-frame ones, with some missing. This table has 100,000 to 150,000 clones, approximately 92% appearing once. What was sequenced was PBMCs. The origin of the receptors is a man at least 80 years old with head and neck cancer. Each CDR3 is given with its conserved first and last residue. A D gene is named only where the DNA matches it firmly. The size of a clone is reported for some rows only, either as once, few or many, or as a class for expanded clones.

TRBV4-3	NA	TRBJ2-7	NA	CASSPFGGSYEQYF	TGCGCCAGCAGCCCATTTGGTGGTTCCTACGAGCAGTACTTC
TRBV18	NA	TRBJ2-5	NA	CASSPSVFRETQYF	TGTGCCAGCTCACCATCAGTTTTCCGAGAGACCCAGTACTTC
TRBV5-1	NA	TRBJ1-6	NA	CASRTVNNSPLHF	TGCGCCAGCAGGACAGTTAATAATTCACCCCTCCACTTT
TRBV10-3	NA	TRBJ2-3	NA	CAIRQGRGTDTQYF	TGTGCCATCAGGCAGGGGCGAGGGACAGATACGCAGTATTTT
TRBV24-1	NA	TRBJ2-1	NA	CATSDSSTGIEQFF	TGTGCCACCAGTGATTCCTCCACCGGGATTGAGCAGTTCTTC
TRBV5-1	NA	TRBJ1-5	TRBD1	CASSEQGGDQPQHF	TGCGCCAGCAGCGAACAGGGGGGAGATCAGCCCCAGCATTTT
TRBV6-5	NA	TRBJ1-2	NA	CASSYSGGLPWGYTF	TGTGCCAGCAGTTACTCCGGGGGGCTGCCATGGGGCTACACCTTC
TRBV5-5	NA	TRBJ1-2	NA	CASSQGTSGNYGYTF	TGTGCCAGCAGCCAGGGGACATCGGGAAACTATGGCTACACCTTC
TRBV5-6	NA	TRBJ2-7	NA	CASSLVQGYEQYF	TGTGCCAGCAGCTTGGTGCAGGGGTACGAGCAGTACTTC
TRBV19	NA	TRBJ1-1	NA	CASRREPNTEAFF	TGTGCCAGTAGGAGGGAGCCGAACACTGAAGCTTTCTTT
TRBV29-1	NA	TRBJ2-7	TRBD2	CSVGTSGSHEQYF	TGCAGCGTCGGGACTAGCGGGAGCCACGAGCAGTACTTC
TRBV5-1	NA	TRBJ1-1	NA	CASSLAGGVNTEAFF	TGCGCCAGCAGCTTGGCCGGGGGGGTGAACACTGAAGCTTTCTTT
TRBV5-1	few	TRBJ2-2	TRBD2	CASSLAAGTSGRGGPTGELFF	TGCGCCAGCAGCTTGGCCGCCGGGACTAGCGGGAGAGGGGGACCGACCGGGGAGCTGTTTTTT
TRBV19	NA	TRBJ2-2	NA	CASRSLSFGELFF	TGTGCCAGTAGGTCCCTTAGCTTCGGGGAGCTGTTTTTT
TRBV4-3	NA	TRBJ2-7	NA	CASSQEASFDYEQYF	TGCGCCAGCAGCCAAGAGGCTAGCTTCGACTACGAGCAGTACTTC
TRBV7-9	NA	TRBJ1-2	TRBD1	CASSLLSGQDYGYTF	TGTGCCAGCAGCTTATTGAGCGGACAGGACTATGGCTACACCTTC
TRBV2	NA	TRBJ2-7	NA	CASEGVGGYEQYF	TGTGCCAGCGAGGGGGTAGGTGGTTACGAGCAGTACTTC
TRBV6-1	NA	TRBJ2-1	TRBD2	CASSEELAGGYYLEQFF	TGTGCCAGCAGTGAAGAGCTGGCGGGGGGGTATTACCTTGAGCAGTTCTTC
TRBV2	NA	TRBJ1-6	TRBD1	CASSYVRQGRSPLHF	TGTGCCAGCAGTTATGTTCGACAGGGACGATCACCCCTCCACTTT
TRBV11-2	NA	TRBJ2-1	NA	CASSLVGRRPGNNEQFF	TGTGCCAGCAGCTTAGTAGGGAGGCGCCCTGGCAACAATGAGCAGTTCTTC
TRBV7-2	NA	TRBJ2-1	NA	CASSFRDREQFF	TGTGCCAGCAGCTTCCGGGACCGAGAGCAGTTCTTC
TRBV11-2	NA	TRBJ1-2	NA	CASSLRPDYGYTF	TGTGCCAGCAGCTTAAGACCCGACTATGGCTACACCTTC
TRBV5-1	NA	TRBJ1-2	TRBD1	CASTGQGAAYGYTF	TGCGCCAGCACTGGACAGGGGGCGGCCTATGGCTACACCTTC
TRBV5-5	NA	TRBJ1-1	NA	CASSRSQVPTEAFF	TGTGCCAGCAGCCGGTCACAGGTCCCCACTGAAGCTTTCTTT
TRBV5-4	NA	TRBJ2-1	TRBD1	CASSLGQGFYNEQFF	TGTGCCAGCAGCTTGGGACAGGGGTTCTACAATGAGCAGTTCTTC
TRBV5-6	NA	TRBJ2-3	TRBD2	CASSGLAGGQDTQYF	TGTGCCAGCAGCGGACTAGCGGGGGGGCAAGATACGCAGTATTTT
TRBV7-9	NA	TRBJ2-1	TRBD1	CASTIEGTGASEQFF	TGTGCCAGCACCATCGAAGGGACAGGGGCGAGTGAGCAGTTCTTC
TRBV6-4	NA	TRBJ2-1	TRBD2	CASSDSPRTRPSYNEQFF	TGTGCCAGCAGTGACTCCCCCAGGACTAGGCCCTCGTACAATGAGCAGTTCTTC
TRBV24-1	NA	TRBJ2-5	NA	CATSAGGDQETQYF	TGTGCCACCAGTGCAGGGGGGGACCAAGAGACCCAGTACTTC
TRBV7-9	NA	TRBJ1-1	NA	CASSQSGGTEAFF	TGTGCCAGCAGCCAGAGCGGGGGCACTGAAGCTTTCTTT
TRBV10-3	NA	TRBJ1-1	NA	CATVPSRAGNTEAFF	TGTGCCACCGTCCCATCCAGGGCGGGGAACACTGAAGCTTTCTTT
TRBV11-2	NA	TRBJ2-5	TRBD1	CASNPDRGQETQYF	TGTGCCAGCAACCCGGACAGGGGCCAAGAGACCCAGTACTTC
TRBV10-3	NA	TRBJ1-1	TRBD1	CAISAGRGRELGTEAFF	TGTGCCATCAGTGCTGGCAGGGGGCGCGAATTAGGCACTGAAGCTTTCTTT